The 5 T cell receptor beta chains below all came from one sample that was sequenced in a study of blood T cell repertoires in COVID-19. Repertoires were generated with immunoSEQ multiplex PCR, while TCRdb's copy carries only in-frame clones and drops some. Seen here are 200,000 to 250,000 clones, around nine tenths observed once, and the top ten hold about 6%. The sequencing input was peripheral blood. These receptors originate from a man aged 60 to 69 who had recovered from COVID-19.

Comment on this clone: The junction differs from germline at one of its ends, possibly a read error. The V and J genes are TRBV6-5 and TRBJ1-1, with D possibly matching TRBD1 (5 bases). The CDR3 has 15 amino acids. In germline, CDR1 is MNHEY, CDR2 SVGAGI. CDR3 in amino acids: CASIYSDIGVTEAFF. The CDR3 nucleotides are TGTGCCAGCATTTACAGCGATATAGGGGTCACTGAAGCTTTCTTT.

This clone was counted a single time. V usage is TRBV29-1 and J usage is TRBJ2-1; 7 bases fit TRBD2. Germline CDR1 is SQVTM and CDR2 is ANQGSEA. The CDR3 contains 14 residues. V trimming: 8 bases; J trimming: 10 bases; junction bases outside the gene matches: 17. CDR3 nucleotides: TGCAGCTCGGGGCTAGCGGAGAAATTCGGGGAGCAGTTCTTC. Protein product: CSSGLAEKFGEQFF.

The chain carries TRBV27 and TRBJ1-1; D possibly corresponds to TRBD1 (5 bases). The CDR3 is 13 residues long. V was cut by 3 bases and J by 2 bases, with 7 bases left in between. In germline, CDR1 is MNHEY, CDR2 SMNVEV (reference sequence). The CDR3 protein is CASSLTANTEAFF. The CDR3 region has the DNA TGTGCCAGCAGTTTGACAGCTAACACTGAAGCTTTCTTT.

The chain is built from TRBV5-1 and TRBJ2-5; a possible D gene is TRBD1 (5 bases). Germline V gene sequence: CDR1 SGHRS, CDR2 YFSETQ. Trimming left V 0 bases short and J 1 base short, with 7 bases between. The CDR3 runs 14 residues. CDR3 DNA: TGCGCCAGCAGCTTGGCGCAGGGCCAAGAGACCCAGTACTTC. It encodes CASSLAQGQETQYF.

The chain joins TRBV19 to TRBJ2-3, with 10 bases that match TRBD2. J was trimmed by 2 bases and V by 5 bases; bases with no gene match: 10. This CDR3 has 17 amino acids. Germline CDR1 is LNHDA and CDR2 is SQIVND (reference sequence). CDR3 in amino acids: CASSRFPGLAITDTQYF. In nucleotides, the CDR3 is TGTGCCAGTAGTCGTTTTCCGGGACTAGCGATCACAGATACGCAGTATTTT.